Listed here are 17 T cell receptor beta chains from one sample, sequenced in a study of neurological immune-mediated disorders. A single record per CDR3 protein comes from TCRdb applying MiXCR to the 5' RACE reads. The sample records about 44,000 distinct CDR3 sequences, just under 6.5% being singletons. Sequenced input: CD4+ T cells from blood. All receptors derive from a woman aged 40 to 50 in good health.

This clonotype was picked up many times. V is TRBV18 and J is TRBJ2-3; no clear D gene. CDR1 and CDR2 (germline): KGHSH, LQKENI. The V gene lost 0 bases and the J gene lost 5 bases, with 9 bases spanning the gap. This CDR3 is 14 amino acids long. The CDR3: CASSPPNDGDTQYF. The CDR3 coding sequence is TGTGCCAGCTCACCACCGAATGATGGAGATACGCAGTATTTT.

J is TRBJ2-1 and V is TRBV7-2; D gene ambiguous. This CDR3 is built from 14 residues. Deletions cut 2 bases from V and 2 bases from J, with 7 bases between. Germline V CDR1 and CDR2: SGHTA, FQGNSA. The CDR3 spells CASSLCYTYNEQFF. CDR3 in DNA: TGTGCCAGCAGCTTATGCTACACCTACAATGAGCAGTTCTTC.

This clonotype was seen ten or more times. V and J are TRBV7-2 and TRBJ2-3, with D tentatively TRBD1 or TRBD2 (5 bases each). CDR3 length: 15 amino acids. Germline V gives CDR1 SGHTA, CDR2 FQGNSA. Trimming took off 7 bases at V and 4 bases at J, with 18 bases between the two ends. CDR3 coding DNA: TGTGCCAGCAACCGGTTGGGGACCAAAGCAGATACGCAGTATTTT. Its protein product is CASNRLGTKADTQYF.

This clonotype was counted ten times or more. This rearrangement joins TRBV6-2 or TRBV6-3 to TRBJ2-7; 10 nucleotides align to TRBD2. The CDR3 is 15 amino acids. J lost 5 bases, V lost 0 bases, and 4 bases had no gene match. CDR1 MNHEY and CDR2 SVGEGT come from the germline V gene. The CDR3 reads CASSYSRTSGNEQYF. CDR3 bases: TGTGCCAGCAGTTACTCCAGGACTAGCGGTAACGAGCAGTACTTC.

This clonotype was seen at least ten times. J is TRBJ1-1 and V is TRBV9; D not certain. The CDR3 consists of 13 residues. The germline V gene has CDR1 SGDLS and CDR2 YYNGEE. Deletions cut 3 bases from V and 1 base from J, with 7 bases between. DNA for the CDR3: TGTGCCAGCAGCGCCCGACAGAACACTGAAGCTTTCTTT. It codes for CASSARQNTEAFF.

This clonotype appeared many times. The gene calls are TRBV15 and TRBJ1-2; D is possibly TRBD1 (5 bases). This CDR3 has 15 amino acids. Between the trimmed V and J ends, which lost 0 bases and 2 bases, there was a span of 10 bases. Germline V gene sequence: CDR1 LNHNV, CDR2 YYDKDF (reference sequence). In DNA, the CDR3 is TGTGCCACCAGCAGAGATCGGAGACAGAACTATGGCTACACCTTC. The encoded protein is CATSRDRRQNYGYTF.

This clonotype appeared many times. The chain joins TRBV28 to TRBJ2-7; 7 nucleotides line up with TRBD1. After removal of 8 bases from V and 2 bases from J, the junction contained 6 bases not matched to a gene. From germline, CDR1 is MDHEN and CDR2 SYDVKM. The CDR3 totals 13 residues. The CDR3 is CASGRDSTYEQYF. The DNA of the CDR3 is TGTGCCAGCGGCAGGGACAGCACCTACGAGCAGTACTTC.

This clonotype has at least ten counts. The rearrangement joins TRBV29-1 to TRBJ2-1, with 9 bases that match TRBD2. With 3 bases clipped from V and 0 bases from J, the junction kept 9 bases outside the gene matches. Germline assignment: CDR1 SQVTM and CDR2 ANQGSEA. This CDR3 is 17 amino acids long. This CDR3 is CSVDRAGGPSSYNEQFF. CDR3 nucleotide sequence: TGCAGCGTTGACCGAGCGGGAGGCCCGAGCTCCTACAATGAGCAGTTCTTC.

This clonotype was seen many times. V and J are TRBV28 and TRBJ2-7; D not certain. Looked up from germline, CDR1 is MDHEN and CDR2 is SYDVKM. Trimming took off 3 bases at V and 6 bases at J, with 15 bases between the two ends. CDR3 length: 14 residues. The DNA of the CDR3 is TGTGCCAGCAGTTTTCCTAAGCTGGGCTCCGAGCAGTACTTC. Protein product: CASSFPKLGSEQYF.

The chain links TRBV3-1 to TRBJ1-1; D gene uncertain. Trimming took 1 base from V and 2 from J, leaving 14 bases between them. This CDR3 region has 16 residues. Looked up from germline, CDR1 is LGHDT and CDR2 is YNNKEL (reference sequence). DNA of the CDR3: TGTGCCAGCAGCCAAGTCGTGGCAGGAGCAAACACTGAAGCTTTCTTT. This gives the protein CASSQVVAGANTEAFF.

There are many counts of this clonotype. The rearrangement links TRBV3-1 to TRBJ1-4; D is unclear. Trimming took off 4 bases at V and 7 bases at J, with 22 bases between the two ends. Germline CDR1 and CDR2: LGHDT and YNNKEL (reference sequence). This CDR3 region has 17 residues. The CDR3 spells CASSRVLRSDGGEKLFF. The CDR3, as DNA: TGTGCCAGCAGCCGTGTACTTAGAAGCGACGGCGGTGAAAAACTGTTTTTT.

At least ten counts were recorded for this clonotype. The CDR3 region is CASSLETYQETQYF. DNA of the CDR3: TGCGCCAGCAGCTTGGAGACATACCAAGAGACCCAGTACTTC. The chain is built from TRBV5-1 and TRBJ2-5; D unclear. There are 14 residues in the CDR3. Per germline, CDR1 SGHRS and CDR2 YFSETQ. Trimming removed 0 bases from V and 0 bases from J, with 6 bases in between.

This clonotype has a count of ten or more. This chain connects TRBV7-3 to TRBJ2-1, with 9 bases aligning to TRBD1. The CDR3 is 17 amino acids. The ends lost 3 bases at V and 3 bases at J; junction bases unmatched: 9. Germline-derived CDR1 and CDR2 are SGHTA and FQGTGA. This CDR3 reads CASSFKAGTGIYNEQFF. The CDR3 nucleotides read TGTGCCAGCAGCTTTAAGGCCGGGACAGGGATCTACAATGAGCAGTTCTTC. The variable domain in full, completed from reference TRBV7-3 and TRBJ2-1, reads GAGVSQTPSNKVTEKGKYVELRCDPISGHTALYWYRQSLGQGPEFLIYFQGTGAADDSGLPNDRFFAVRPEGSVSTLKIQRTERGDSAVYLCASSFKAGTGIYNEQFFGPGTRLTVL.

This clonotype was observed many times. The chain couples TRBV2 to TRBJ1-6; 10 bases fit TRBD1. V lost 7 bases, J lost 9 bases, and 3 bases stayed unmatched. This CDR3 is built from 13 residues. Germline-derived CDR1 and CDR2 are SNHLY and FYNNEI. CDR3 sequence (DNA): TGTGCCAGCACGGGACAGGGGAGTTCACCCCTCCACTTT. Amino acid sequence: CASTGQGSSPLHF. Combining the CDR3 with reference TRBV2 and TRBJ1-6 gives the whole variable domain EPEVTQTPSHQVTQMGQEVILRCVPISNHLYFYWYRQILGQKVEFLVSFYNNEISEKSEIFDDQFSVERPDGSNFTLKIRSTKLEDSAMYFCASTGQGSSPLHFGNGTRLTVT.

The sample holds many counts of this clonotype. The chain couples TRBV6-6 to TRBJ2-1; 8 nucleotides agree with TRBD2. Germline CDR1 MNHNY, CDR2 SVGAGI (reference sequence). This CDR3 is built from 15 residues. J gave up 9 bases and V 2 bases, and 9 bases lay outside the gene matches. The CDR3: CASSYNSGRISEQFF. CDR3 in DNA: TGTGCCAGCAGTTACAACAGCGGGAGAATAAGTGAGCAGTTCTTC.

This clonotype showed up many times. The chain couples TRBV5-1 to TRBJ1-2; D unresolved. Trimming took off 6 bases at V and 2 bases at J, with 11 bases between the two ends. This CDR3 spans 13 amino acids. CDR1 and CDR2 from the germline V gene are SGHRS and YFSETQ. CDR3 DNA: TGCGCCAGCACCCTCGGGCAAAACTATGGCTACACCTTC. It codes for CASTLGQNYGYTF. The entire variable domain, with the rest obtained from reference TRBV5-1 and TRBJ1-2, is as follows: KAGVTQTPRYLIKTRGQQVTLSCSPISGHRSVSWYQQTPGQGLQFLFEYFSETQRNKGNFPGRFSGRQFSNSRSEMNVSTLELGDSALYLCASTLGQNYGYTFGSGTRLTVV.

This clonotype was seen ten or more times. This sequence joins TRBV7-2 and TRBJ2-2, with D maybe TRBD2 (6 bases). V was shortened by 5 bases and J by 4 bases, with 14 bases between the two germline ends. The CDR3 runs to 15 residues. The germline CDR1 and CDR2 sequences are SGHTA and FQGNSA. As DNA, the CDR3 is TGTGCCAGCAGCCCAAGACGGGAGAGCACCGGGGAGCTGTTTTTT. Amino acids: CASSPRRESTGELFF.